The clone carrying this TCR beta chain is a singleton in its sample. Its antigen is unknown. The table came from immunoSEQ multiplex PCR; TCRdb's copy has only in-frame clones and leaves some out. The data show 2 million to 2.5 million clones, approximately 93% seen once. These data come from a study of shared clonotypes between healthy human individuals. Turning to the study itself: Sampling drew on donors who were two women and a few men aged 18 to 49.

After removal of 4 bases from V and 5 bases from J, the junction contained 15 bases not matched to a gene. The germline V gene has CDR1 SGHTA and CDR2 FQGNSA. CDR3 length equals 19 residues. Study-wide results and limits: What limited the represented genetic and exposure-history diversity was the small number of donors.

There were no recent acute infections or vaccinations among the donors, who were healthy HIV-negative adults. Donors, without exception, were Caucasian adults residing in Nashville, Tennessee. The rearrangement uses TRBV7-2 and TRBJ2-7; 15 bases align to TRBD2. The sample was naive CD4+ T cells from PBMCs. Subset noted: CD45RA+ positively selected. This clonotype originated in a man younger than 35 in good health. Some clones in this sample may be carry-over from other donors' samples. Written as DNA, the CDR3 is TGTGCCAGCAGCTACCCGCTGGGACTAGCGGGAGGCACGGGGGACGAGCAGTACTTC. Protein: CASSYPLGLAGGTGDEQYF.